A selection of T cell receptor beta chains follows, all from one sample in a study of blood T cell repertoires in COVID-19. Sequencing was performed with immunoSEQ multiplex PCR; in TCRdb, only in-frame clones are kept and a portion is missing. The data show 100,000 or so clones, about 85% seen once. Specimen: peripheral blood. The origin of the receptors is a human donor in a cohort sampled during active COVID-19. CDR3s include the opening cysteine and the closing phenylalanine or tryptophan.

TRBV7-9 | 13 | CASSLAGQDTQYF
TRBV6-1 | 16 | CASSDVLSTGGDEQYF
TRBV9 | 17 | CASSPRTGAELNEKLFF
TRBV18 | 17 | CASSPVDGGSTNQPQHF
TRBV10-3 | 14 | CAIREQGNGYGYTF
TRBV5-6 | 19 | CASSPSRASGGGYYNEQFF
TRBV5-1 | 15 | CASSLRTGSTDTQYF
TRBV5-1 | 16 | CASSLDATGPTYEQYF
TRBV5-1 | 16 | CASSSRLAASTDTQYF
TRBV19 | 15 | CASSIGTSGTDTQYF
TRBV6-5 | 15 | CASRREWDSNQPQHF
TRBV18 | 13 | CASSQGENTEAFF
TRBV19 | 15 | CASSTRTSSSEKLFF
TRBV6-6 | 14 | CASSSGLASYEQYF
TRBV6-5 | 14 | CASVGRGSPDTQYF
TRBV29-1 | 12 | CSVEVRNYGYTF
TRBV3-1/TRBV3-2 | 13 | CASSQDVLKTQYF
TRBV14 | 12 | CASSQPGQKQYF
TRBV7-2 | 14 | CASSPSGVQETQYF
TRBV18 | 15 | CASSPEVEPNYGYTF
TRBV10-3 | 15 | CAIQEQGTNTGELFF
TRBV7-9 | 15 | CASSRGREYSYEQYF
TRBV10-1 | 13 | CASSDRTDNEQFF
TRBV23-1 | 16 | CASSQEQGYGNQPQHF
TRBV19 | 15 | CASSQEVVVWSNAFF
TRBV11-2 | 15 | CASSDRDRLGTTQYF
TRBV9 | 13 | CASSASSYNEQFF
TRBV5-1 | 16 | CASREGLAAITDTQYF
TRBV18 | 14 | CASSPLGQDQPQHF
TRBV7-9 | 13 | CASSLDSGLSYTF
TRBV4-1 | 18 | CASSQDHPRTGSSTEAFF
TRBV4-1 | 15 | CASSQGDYAGDTQYF
TRBV19 | 16 | CASSITARVRFQPQHF
TRBV7-2 | 15 | CASSLLTSLNTEAFF
TRBV19 | 15 | CASSTQGSTNEKLFF
TRBV12-3/TRBV12-4 | 13 | CASSLWGFGELFF
TRBV2 | 15 | CASTYAGTEYQPQHF
TRBV28 | 13 | CAASGTEDYEQYF
TRBV19 | 15 | CASSPQTSITDTQYF
TRBV6-2/TRBV6-3 | 13 | CASSYEFRSEAFF
TRBV18 | 14 | CASSLDTAGSAQHF
TRBV14 | 12 | CASSQGQAKQYF
TRBV7-2 | 15 | CASSGRGGYESPLHF
TRBV5-1 | 15 | CASSFGRAGANVLTF
TRBV4-3 | 17 | CASSQTGTVGRGEKLFF
TRBV9 | 14 | CASSVGPGAGELFF
TRBV5-1 | 16 | CASSLWTDSSRETQYF
TRBV11-2 | 14 | CASTEWSRPYGYTF
TRBV11-2 | 16 | CASSRLTSGGNNEQFF
TRBV6-2/TRBV6-3 | 18 | CASSSLRWGGTEPYEQYF
TRBV2 | 16 | CASSKMTSGGPYEQYF
TRBV7-2 | 15 | CASRVAQGETYEQYF
TRBV7-6 | 18 | CASSLSAIRGGNTGELFF